Below, 13 T cell receptor beta chains from the same sample are listed, as sequenced in a study of blood T cell repertoires in COVID-19. Only in-frame clones appear in the TCRdb table, and some are missing; sequencing was by immunoSEQ multiplex PCR. The sample carries roughly 180,000 clones, about four fifths recorded once. The sequencing input was PBMCs or T cells enriched from blood (not recorded which). All receptors come from a woman in her 50s in a cohort exposed to, infected with or recovered from COVID-19 (not recorded which).

The gene calls are TRBV11-2 and TRBJ2-2; 7 bases fit TRBD2. Germline CDR1 reads SGHAT; CDR2 reads FQNNGV. CDR3 size: 17 residues. Trimming removed 7 bases from V and 6 bases from J; junction bases left unmatched: 17. CDR3 sequence reads: CASTPLGAGVIAGELFF. CDR3 nucleotide sequence: TGTGCCAGCACCCCCCTCGGGGCGGGAGTAATCGCCGGGGAGCTGTTTTTT.

The chain carries TRBV5-5 and TRBJ1-4; D might be TRBD1 (5 bases). With 0 bases removed from V and 0 bases from J, the gap between germline ends came to 12 bases. The V gene's germline CDR1 is SGHKS and CDR2 YYEKEE (reference sequence). There are 17 residues in the CDR3. CDR3 sequence reads: CASSLVWQGATNEKLFF. The CDR3 nucleotides are TGTGCCAGCAGCTTGGTTTGGCAGGGTGCAACTAATGAAAAACTGTTTTTT.

CDR3 amino acids: CASSLASGNEKLFF. In DNA form, the CDR3 reads TGCGCCAGCAGCTTGGCGTCGGGGAATGAAAAACTGTTTTTT. The genes are TRBV5-1 and TRBJ1-4, with D uncertain. The CDR3 loop spans 14 amino acids. Trimming took off 0 bases at V and 5 bases at J, with 8 bases between the two ends. The V gene's germline CDR1 is SGHRS and CDR2 YFSETQ.

This clone occurred many times. The V gene is TRBV2, the J gene TRBJ2-2, with TRBD1 matching 11 bases. The V segment lost 6 bases and the J segment 10 bases; nucleotides outside the gene matches: 10. Germline CDR1 and CDR2: SNHLY and FYNNEI. CDR3 length: 15 amino acids. The DNA for the CDR3 is TGTGCCAGCAGCGCGGACAGGGGGCACCAAGAGGAGCTGTTTTTT. Amino acids: CASSADRGHQEELFF.

The chain uses TRBV7-3 and TRBJ2-1; TRBD2 might be the D (6 bases). CDR1 and CDR2 (germline): SGHTA, FQGTGA. This CDR3 contains 16 residues. Deletions cut 2 bases from V and 2 bases from J, with 13 bases between. CDR3 sequence reads: CASSLAGQGTYNEQFF. CDR3 DNA sequence: TGTGCCAGCAGCTTAGCGGGGCAGGGTACCTACAATGAGCAGTTCTTC.

The rearrangement uses TRBV30 and TRBJ2-1, with D possibly TRBD1 on 5 matching bases. The CDR3 consists of 13 residues. Germline V gives CDR1 GTSNPN, CDR2 SVGIG (reference sequence). The germline V and J ends were trimmed by 3 bases and 1 base, with 7 bases remaining between them. The CDR3 is CAWSRDSYNEQFF. CDR3 DNA sequence: TGTGCCTGGAGCAGGGATTCCTACAATGAGCAGTTCTTC.

The chain employs TRBV7-9 and TRBJ1-1, with 9 nucleotides matching TRBD1. This CDR3 region has 16 residues. Unmatched junction bases numbered 10, after V lost 6 bases and J lost 2 bases. Germline CDR1 and CDR2: SEHNR and FQNEAQ (reference sequence). The CDR3 is CASSFLPGQGNTEAFF. The DNA for the CDR3 is TGTGCCAGCAGTTTCCTCCCGGGACAGGGAAACACTGAAGCTTTCTTT. The full variable domain, its missing parts supplied by reference TRBV7-9 and TRBJ1-1, is DTGVSQNPRHKITKRGQNVTFRCDPISEHNRLYWYRQTLGQGPEFLTYFQNEAQLEKSRLLSDRFSAERPKGSFSTLEIQRTEQGDSAMYLCASSFLPGQGNTEAFFGQGTRLTVV.

The chain joins TRBV2 to TRBJ1-1; 8 bases match TRBD1. The CDR3 consists of 14 residues. J gave up 6 bases and V 4 bases, and 7 bases lay outside the gene matches. Per germline, CDR1 SNHLY and CDR2 FYNNEI. The CDR3 sequence is CASSAQGAQAEAFF. DNA for the CDR3: TGTGCCAGCAGTGCTCAGGGGGCGCAGGCTGAAGCTTTCTTT. Variable domain in full (rest from reference TRBV2 and TRBJ1-1): EPEVTQTPSHQVTQMGQEVILRCVPISNHLYFYWYRQILGQKVEFLVSFYNNEISEKSEIFDDQFSVERPDGSNFTLKIRSTKLEDSAMYFCASSAQGAQAEAFFGQGTRLTVV.

This clone was observed many times. CDR3 in amino acids: CATSAPGIDQPQHF. CDR3 sequence (DNA): TGTGCCACCAGTGCCCCAGGGATTGATCAGCCCCAGCATTTT. The gene calls are TRBV24-1 and TRBJ1-5; TRBD1 might be the D (5 bases). The ends were cut back, 5 bases at V and 5 bases at J, with 12 bases in the middle. There are 14 residues in the CDR3. Looked up from germline, CDR1 is KGHDR and CDR2 is SFDVKD.

The J gene is TRBJ1-6, the V gene TRBV28; D might be TRBD1 (6 bases). The CDR3 length is 16 residues. V was pared by 2 bases and J by 8 bases, with 16 bases between. Germline V gene data show CDR1 as MDHEN and CDR2 as SYDVKM. DNA for the CDR3: TGTGCCAGCAGTTTAACGGTGGGCAGGGGTGATTCACCCCTCCACTTT. This sequence encodes CASSLTVGRGDSPLHF.

The gene calls are TRBV14 and TRBJ1-1; 8 bases fit TRBD1. Germline CDR1 is SGHDN and CDR2 is FVKESK. V was clipped by 4 bases and J by 5 bases; unmatched bases: 3. The CDR3 runs 13 residues. The CDR3 region has the DNA TGTGCCAGCAGCCTATACAGGGGGACTGAAGCTTTCTTT. The encoded protein is CASSLYRGTEAFF.

This chain connects TRBV18 to TRBJ1-5, with D uncertain. The germline CDR1 and CDR2 sequences are KGHSH and LQKENI. The CDR3 has 14 amino acids. Trimming shortened V by 6 bases and J by 6 bases, and 15 bases separated the two germline ends. The CDR3 region has the DNA TGTGCCAGCTCCGTTGAGGGAGCAGGTCAGCCCCAGCATTTT. This gives the protein CASSVEGAGQPQHF.

The chain is built from TRBV11-2 and TRBJ2-3, with 12 bases aligning to TRBD2. The CDR3 extends over 18 amino acids. With V trimmed by 2 bases and J by 1 base, 7 bases remained unmatched. Germline-derived CDR1 and CDR2 are SGHAT and FQNNGV. The chain's CDR3 is CASSLSSGGGRRTDTQYF. The CDR3 DNA is TGTGCCAGCAGCTTATCTAGCGGGGGGGGTCGACGCACAGATACGCAGTATTTT.